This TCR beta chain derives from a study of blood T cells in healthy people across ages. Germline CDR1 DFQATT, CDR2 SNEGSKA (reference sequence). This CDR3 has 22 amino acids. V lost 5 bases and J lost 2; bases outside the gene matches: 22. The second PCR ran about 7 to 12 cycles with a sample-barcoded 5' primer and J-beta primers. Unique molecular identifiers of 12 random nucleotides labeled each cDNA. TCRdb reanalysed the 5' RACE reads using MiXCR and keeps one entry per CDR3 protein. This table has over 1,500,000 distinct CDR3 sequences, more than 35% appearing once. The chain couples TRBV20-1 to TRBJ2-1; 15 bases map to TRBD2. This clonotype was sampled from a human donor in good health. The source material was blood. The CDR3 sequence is CSAPGTSGGQRRREIPYNEQFF. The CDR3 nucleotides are TGCAGTGCTCCCGGGACTAGCGGGGGGCAACGACGCCGTGAGATTCCCTACAATGAGCAGTTCTTC.